This T cell receptor beta chain was observed in a study of breast tumors, draining lymph nodes, adjacent tissues. From the multiplex PCR reads, TCRdb called clonotypes with MiXCR, one entry per CDR3 protein. Of more than 50,000 distinct CDR3 sequences in the sample, around three fifths are singletons; the top ten hold roughly 20%. General study points: Data only fit, rather than demonstrated, lymph node origin of most tumor T cells. Luminal-like breast cancer showed significantly higher tumor–nontumor repertoire similarity than basal-like.

Germline assignment: CDR1 LNHDA and CDR2 SQIVND (reference sequence). The CDR3 loop spans 15 amino acids. V was pared by 5 bases and J by 4 bases, with 8 bases of the junction left unmatched. Notes on this clonotype: The antigen is not known.

V is TRBV19 and J is TRBJ1-2, with 9 bases aligning to TRBD1. This clonotype was obtained from a female donor with breast cancer. Some clones in this sample may be carry-over from other donors' samples. The source material was breast tumor tissue. CDR3 loop: CASSPYGTGLYGYTF. The DNA for the CDR3 is TGTGCCAGTAGTCCCTACGGGACAGGGCTCTATGGCTACACCTTC.